This passage covers 20 T cell receptor beta chains from one sample sequenced in a study of blood T cells in healthy people across ages. The second PCR ran roughly 7 to 11 cycles with a sample-barcoded 5' primer and J-beta primers. TCRdb ran MiXCR on the 5' RACE reads and lists one entry per CDR3 protein. The data contain hundreds of thousands of distinct CDR3 sequences, approximately 50% of them seen just once; the ten biggest clones take up over 30%. Sequencing input: blood. These receptors came from a man in his 60s in good health.

As for this clonotype: A read error may explain this, as a much larger clone is one base away. The rearrangement links TRBV29-1 to TRBJ2-5; TRBD1 matches 10 bases. The assigned J gene may be wrong: the sequence end matches TRBJ2-7 better. Germline-derived CDR1 and CDR2 are SQVTM and ANQGSEA. CDR3 length equals 15 residues. The CDR3 reads CSVAFGGQGTYEQYF. The CDR3 coding sequence is TGCAGCGTTGCGTTTGGGGGACAGGGGACCTACGAGCAGTACTTC.

The CDR3 loop is CASSPGTATTRQYF. The CDR3 DNA is TGTGCCAGCAGCCCCGGGACTGCAACTACGAGGCAGTACTTC. This chain joins TRBV3-1 and TRBJ2-7; D might be TRBD2 (6 bases). Trimming took 4 bases from V and 9 from J, leaving 19 bases between them. The CDR3 runs to 14 residues. The germline gives CDR1 LGHDT, CDR2 YNNKEL (reference sequence).

The chain recombines TRBV7-2 with TRBJ1-5; D gene unclear. The germline V gene encodes CDR1 SGHTA and CDR2 FQGNSA. V was cut by 5 bases and J by 6 bases, with 11 bases left in between. The CDR3 runs to 13 residues. CDR3 sequence reads: CASSPLVGQPQHF. The DNA for the CDR3 is TGTGCCAGCAGCCCTCTGGTGGGTCAGCCCCAGCATTTT.

The gene calls are TRBV28 and TRBJ2-7; D might be TRBD2 (7 bases). Germline V lookup: CDR1 MDHEN, CDR2 SYDVKM. CDR3 length: 15 amino acids. Trimming cost V 8 bases and J 4 bases, with 21 bases left between them. The CDR3 reads CASSGGGQARYEQYF. Written as DNA, the CDR3 is TGTGCCAGCTCTGGGGGGGGCCAAGCAAGATACGAGCAGTACTTC. The full variable domain, rest sourced from reference TRBV28 and TRBJ2-7, is DVKVTQSSRYLVKRTGEKVFLECVQDMDHENMFWYRQDPGLGLRLIYFSYDVKMKEKGDIPEGYSVSREKKERFSLILESASTNQTSMYLCASSGGGQARYEQYFGPGTRLTVT.

With regard to this clonotype: Possible read error: a much larger clone is one base away. The chain links TRBV10-3 to TRBJ2-1; 15 bases fit TRBD2. The CDR3 is made up of 17 amino acids. The germline gives CDR1 ENHRY, CDR2 SYGVKD. The CDR3 here is CAISPGTSGGLYNERFF. As DNA, the CDR3 is TGTGCCATCAGCCCCGGGACTAGCGGGGGGCTCTACAATGAGCGGTTCTTC.

The rearrangement joins TRBV4-2 to TRBJ2-5, with 10 bases that match TRBD2. The CDR3 runs to 15 residues. V shed 2 bases, J shed 3 bases, and the junction held 3 bases outside the gene matches. Germline values: CDR1 LGHNA, CDR2 YNFKEQ. CDR3: CASSQRLAGEETQYF. CDR3 bases: TGTGCCAGCAGCCAACGACTAGCGGGCGAAGAGACCCAGTACTTC.

This chain joins TRBV4-1 and TRBJ1-1, with D perhaps TRBD1 (5 bases). The germline V and J ends were trimmed by 2 bases and 5 bases, with 9 bases remaining between them. This CDR3 is 13 amino acids long. CDR1 and CDR2 (germline): MGHRA, YSYEKL. Here the CDR3 DNA reads TGCGCCAGCAGCCAAAATCAGGGTACTGAAGCTTTCTTT. This translates into CASSQNQGTEAFF.

The gene calls are TRBV18 and TRBJ2-7, with D possibly matching TRBD2 (6 bases). Germline V lookup: CDR1 KGHSH, CDR2 LQKENI. This CDR3 contains 14 residues. Trimming removed 0 bases from V and 6 bases from J, with 12 bases in between. The CDR3 protein is CASSPPFRGGEQYF. The CDR3 region has the DNA TGTGCCAGCTCACCACCGTTCCGGGGAGGCGAGCAGTACTTC.

This clonotype has just one count. The genes are TRBV9 and TRBJ2-4, with 12 bases aligning to TRBD2. The end of the DNA aligns better with TRBJ2-7, so the J call may be wrong. CDR3 length: 15 amino acids. Germline lookup yields CDR1 SGDLS and CDR2 YYNGEE. The CDR3 DNA sequence: TGTGCCAGCAGCGGAGGGGGACTAGCGGGCTACGAGCAGTACTTC. Its translation: CASSGGGLAGYEQYF.

The chain recombines TRBV7-2 with TRBJ1-5; D is perhaps TRBD1 (5 bases). Trimming stripped 5 bases from V and 10 bases from J, with 18 bases between. Germline V gives CDR1 SGHTA, CDR2 FQGNSA. This CDR3 is built from 14 residues. CDR3 coding DNA: TGTGCCAGCAGCCCAGAGAGGGGTTCGCGACCCCAGCATTTT. Translating gives CASSPERGSRPQHF.

This chain connects TRBV5-1 to TRBJ1-4; D unresolved. In germline, CDR1 is SGHRS, CDR2 YFSETQ. Trimming took off 0 bases at V and 4 bases at J, with 10 bases between the two ends. CDR3 length: 15 amino acids. DNA for the CDR3: TGCGCCAGCAGCTTGGATGGGAACCGTAATGAAAAACTGTTTTTT. Protein sequence: CASSLDGNRNEKLFF.

The chain employs TRBV20-1 and TRBJ1-5, with D tentatively TRBD1 (5 bases). Germline loops: CDR1 DFQATT, CDR2 SNEGSKA (reference sequence). Trimming removed 2 bases from V and 4 bases from J, with 15 bases in between. This CDR3 has 15 residues. The DNA for the CDR3 is TGCAGTGCTAGATATGGTGGAGGGGTGAATCAGCCCCAGCATTTT. This codes for CSARYGGGVNQPQHF.

This chain joins TRBV25-1 and TRBJ2-5, with 9 bases that match TRBD1. The J call is doubtful: the DNA matches TRBJ2-7 better. CDR1 and CDR2 from the germline V gene are MGHDK and SYGVNS. The CDR3 extends over 16 amino acids. As DNA, the CDR3 is TGTGCCAGCAGTGAGCCCGGGGGGACAGGGATCCGCGAGCAGTACTTC. Translated: CASSEPGGTGIREQYF.

The chain employs TRBV12-3 or TRBV12-4 and TRBJ2-1; D possibly uses TRBD1 or TRBD2 (6 bases each). V dropped 7 bases and J dropped 5 bases, with 18 bases sitting between them. The CDR3 is 15 amino acids. The CDR3 region is CASNPGGTLDNEQFF. CDR3 DNA sequence: TGTGCCAGCAATCCTGGGGGGACATTAGACAATGAGCAGTTCTTC.

This clonotype was seen a few times. V is TRBV3-1 and J is TRBJ2-1; D not resolved. The CDR3 spans 13 residues. Trimming removed 4 bases from V and 9 bases from J, with 13 bases in between. Germline values: CDR1 LGHDT, CDR2 YNNKEL (reference sequence). The chain's CDR3 is CASSRMERAEQFF. In DNA form, the CDR3 reads TGTGCCAGCAGCCGGATGGAACGGGCTGAGCAGTTCTTC.

In this sample, this clonotype turned up a few times. V and J are TRBV5-1 and TRBJ2-3; D call uncertain. The V end was cut by 1 base, the J end by 2 bases, with 11 bases between. The V gene's germline CDR1 is SGHRS and CDR2 YFSETQ. The CDR3 contains 15 residues. This CDR3 is CASSLIGENTDTQYF. The DNA for the CDR3 is TGCGCCAGCAGCTTGATTGGCGAGAACACAGATACGCAGTATTTT. Supplemented by reference TRBV5-1 and TRBJ2-3, the full variable domain reads KAGVTQTPRYLIKTRGQQVTLSCSPISGHRSVSWYQQTPGQGLQFLFEYFSETQRNKGNFPGRFSGRQFSNSRSEMNVSTLELGDSALYLCASSLIGENTDTQYFGPGTRLTVL.

This clonotype was picked up a small number of times. J is TRBJ2-5 and V is TRBV5-1; 7 nucleotides line up with TRBD1. With 3 bases clipped from V and 3 bases from J, the junction kept 5 bases outside the gene matches. Germline V CDR1 and CDR2: SGHRS, YFSETQ. This CDR3 spans 14 amino acids. The CDR3 coding sequence is TGCGCCAGCAGCTCTCGACAGGGTGAAGAGACCCAGTACTTC. Its protein is CASSSRQGEETQYF.

This rearrangement joins TRBV25-1 to TRBJ1-6; the match to TRBD1 covers 8 bases. Germline CDR1 is MGHDK and CDR2 is SYGVNS. The V and J ends lost 8 bases and 8 bases, in that order; junction bases with no gene match: 5. The CDR3 is 13 residues long. The chain's CDR3 is CASSDRAHSPLHF. The CDR3 DNA follows: TGTGCCAGCTCGGACAGGGCGCATTCACCCCTCCACTTT.

The CDR3: CASSLVNSNTGELFF. The CDR3 nucleotides read TGTGCCAGCAGCTTAGTTAACAGTAACACCGGGGAGCTGTTTTTT. The chain links TRBV11-2 to TRBJ2-2; D unclear. The V end was cut by 1 base, the J end by 2 bases, with 8 bases between. Germline V CDR1 and CDR2: SGHAT, FQNNGV. This CDR3 comprises 15 residues.

The chain carries TRBV3-1 and TRBJ2-3; 8 bases match TRBD2. This CDR3 has 17 amino acids. V gave up 5 bases and J gave up 1 base; unmatched junction bases: 11. Germline V CDR1 and CDR2: LGHDT, YNNKEL (reference sequence). In DNA form, the CDR3 reads TGTGCCAGCAGCGACCGCCCTAGCGGGTGGGGCACAGATACGCAGTATTTT. It encodes CASSDRPSGWGTDTQYF.